These 8 T cell receptor beta chains came from one sample sequenced in a study of T cell responses to AZD1222 COVID-19 vaccine. Repertoires were generated with immunoSEQ multiplex PCR, while TCRdb's copy carries only in-frame clones and drops some. The sample has around 130,000 clones, around 90% seen once. The sample here was peripheral blood, taken on day 0 of AZD1222 vaccination. Receptors were obtained from an adult in good health.

V is TRBV7-9 and J is TRBJ2-1, with D possibly being TRBD2 (6 bases). V dropped 3 bases and J dropped 7 bases, with 10 bases sitting between them. The CDR3 has 13 residues. Germline CDR1 SEHNR, CDR2 FQNEAQ (reference sequence). Here the CDR3 reads CASSLDGTNEQFF. For the CDR3, the DNA is TGTGCCAGCAGCTTGGACGGGACTAATGAGCAGTTCTTC.

Here the CDR3 DNA reads TGTGCCAGCTCAAAAGGGACAGTCTCCTACAATGAGCAGTTCTTC. Translating it yields CASSKGTVSYNEQFF. The chain is built from TRBV7-7 and TRBJ2-1, with 7 nucleotides matching TRBD1. The CDR3 has 15 amino acids. The germline V gene has CDR1 SSHAT and CDR2 FNYEAQ (reference sequence). The junction had 7 bases not matched to a gene; V was cut back by 8 bases and J by 0 bases.

The rearrangement uses TRBV19 and TRBJ1-1; possible D gene TRBD1, 5 bases. The CDR3 totals 14 residues. Trimming stripped 7 bases from V and 3 bases from J, with 15 bases between. Germline V CDR1 and CDR2: LNHDA, SQIVND (reference sequence). The CDR3 reads CASKGRQGDTEAFF. CDR3 bases: TGTGCCAGTAAGGGGAGGCAGGGCGACACTGAAGCTTTCTTT.

This chain links TRBV16 with TRBJ1-4; D is unclear. V shed 0 bases and J shed 4 bases, with 6 bases lying between them. The CDR3 loop spans 14 amino acids. CDR1 is KGHSY, CDR2 FQNENV, per germline. CDR3 coding DNA: TGTGCCAGCAGCCAATCAGGGATTAATGAAAAACTGTTTTTT. It codes for CASSQSGINEKLFF.

A few counts support this clone. V is TRBV29-1 and J is TRBJ1-2; D call uncertain. The length of the CDR3 is 15 residues. CDR1 and CDR2 (germline): SQVTM, ANQGSEA. The V and J ends lost 5 bases and 2 bases respectively, with 18 bases between them. The CDR3 loop reads CSVLGEPKSNYGYTF. CDR3 DNA: TGCAGCGTTCTTGGGGAGCCTAAGTCCAACTATGGCTACACCTTC.

V usage is TRBV7-2 and J usage is TRBJ1-3; D is undetermined. CDR1 and CDR2 from the germline V gene are SGHTA and FQGNSA. V was trimmed by 7 bases and J by 2 bases, leaving 9 bases between them. The CDR3 has 13 amino acids. CDR3 in DNA: TGTGCCAGCACGACCGGGCCTGGAAACACCATATATTTT. Its protein is CASTTGPGNTIYF.

J is TRBJ2-3 and V is TRBV4-1, with D uncertain. V was trimmed by 4 bases and J by 0 bases, leaving 11 bases between them. CDR3 length: 15 residues. CDR1 and CDR2 from the germline V gene are MGHRA and YSYEKL. The CDR3 nucleotides are TGCGCCAGCAGCCCGATCTTTCCTAGCACAGATACGCAGTATTTT. Residues: CASSPIFPSTDTQYF.

The chain combines TRBV11-2 with TRBJ1-1; no reliable D call. Germline-derived CDR1 and CDR2 are SGHAT and FQNNGV. Trimming shortened V by 1 base and J by 8 bases, and 5 bases separated the two germline ends. This CDR3 region has 11 residues. CDR3 DNA sequence: TGTGCCAGCAGCTTAGGTACCGAAGCTTTCTTT. Protein sequence: CASSLGTEAFF. Filled out from reference TRBV11-2 and TRBJ1-1, the complete variable domain reads EAGVAQSPRYKIIEKRQSVAFWCNPISGHATLYWYQQILGQGPKLLIQFQNNGVVDDSQLPKDRFSAERLKGVDSTLKIQPAKLEDSAVYLCASSLGTEAFFGQGTRLTVV.